This T cell receptor beta chain was retrieved from a study of shared clonotypes between healthy human individuals. Turning to the study itself: Serving as donors were two women and three men, whose ages spanned 18 to 49. There were three CD4 naive, three CD4 memory, two CD8 naive and one CD8 memory plates per donor.

Clones were sequenced by immunoSEQ multiplex PCR, and TCRdb holds only the in-frame ones, with some missing. In the table there are 550,000 to 850,000 clones, around 67% of which are singletons. The CDR3 sequence is 14 residues long. The germline V gene has CDR1 SGHAT and CDR2 FQNNGV. V was pared by 4 bases and J by 4 bases, with 13 bases between. Adults of Caucasian background living in Nashville, Tennessee made up all donors. This sequence originates from a woman in her 30s in good health. The sequencing input was memory CD4+ T cells sorted from blood. Subset specified: CD45RA-negative fraction. The chain joins TRBV11-2 to TRBJ2-5, with D perhaps TRBD2 (5 bases). CDR3 residues: CASSSGIWIETQYF. The CDR3 bases are TGTGCCAGCAGCTCCGGGATTTGGATAGAGACCCAGTACTTC.